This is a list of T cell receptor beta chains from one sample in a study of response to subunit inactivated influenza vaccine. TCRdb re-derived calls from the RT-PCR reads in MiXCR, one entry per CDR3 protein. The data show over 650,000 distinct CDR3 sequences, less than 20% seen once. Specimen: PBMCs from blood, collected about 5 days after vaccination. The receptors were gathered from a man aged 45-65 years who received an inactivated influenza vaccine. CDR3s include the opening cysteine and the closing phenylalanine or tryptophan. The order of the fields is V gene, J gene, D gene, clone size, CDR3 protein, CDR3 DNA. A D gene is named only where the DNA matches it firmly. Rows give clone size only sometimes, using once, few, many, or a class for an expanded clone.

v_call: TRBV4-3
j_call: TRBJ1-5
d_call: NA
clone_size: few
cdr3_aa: CASSQAWGSGNQPQHF
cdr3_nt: TGCGCCAGCAGCCAGGCATGGGGTAGTGGCAATCAGCCCCAGCATTTT

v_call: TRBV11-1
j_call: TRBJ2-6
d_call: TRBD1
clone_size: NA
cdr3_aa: CASSFGDRGLAGANVLTF
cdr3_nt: TGTGCCAGCAGCTTTGGTGACAGGGGGCTCGCTGGGGCCAACGTCCTGACTTTC

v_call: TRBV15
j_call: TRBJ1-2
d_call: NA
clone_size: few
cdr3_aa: CATSRDRFANYGYTF
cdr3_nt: TGTGCCACCAGCAGAGATCGATTTGCTAACTATGGCTACACCTTC

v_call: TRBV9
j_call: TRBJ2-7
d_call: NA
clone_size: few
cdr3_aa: CASSVADGSYEQYF
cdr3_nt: TGTGCCAGCAGCGTAGCGGACGGGTCCTACGAGCAGTACTTC

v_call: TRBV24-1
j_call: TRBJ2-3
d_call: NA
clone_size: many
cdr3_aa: CATSSGGTDTQYF
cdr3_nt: TGTGCCACCTCCTCGGGGGGCACAGATACGCAGTATTTT

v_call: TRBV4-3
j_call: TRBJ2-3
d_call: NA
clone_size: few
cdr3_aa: CASSQGAAPSTDTQYF
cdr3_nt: TGCGCCAGCAGCCAAGGAGCAGCCCCGAGCACAGATACGCAGTATTTT

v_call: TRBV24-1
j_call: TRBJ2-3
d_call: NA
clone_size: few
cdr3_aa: CATSARTDTQYF
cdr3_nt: TGTGCCACCAGTGCGCGCACAGATACGCAGTATTTT

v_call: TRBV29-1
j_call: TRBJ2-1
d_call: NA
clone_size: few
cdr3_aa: CSVAVRQGGRDEQFF
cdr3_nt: TGCAGCGTTGCGGTTCGTCAGGGGGGTAGGGATGAGCAGTTCTTC

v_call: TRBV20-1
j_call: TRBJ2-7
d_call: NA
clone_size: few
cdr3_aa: CSASSMSKRDEQYF
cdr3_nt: TGCAGTGCTAGTTCCATGTCCAAACGCGACGAGCAGTACTTC

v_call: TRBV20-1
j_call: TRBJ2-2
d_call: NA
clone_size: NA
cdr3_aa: CSARARALTGELFF
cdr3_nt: TGCAGTGCTAGGGCCCGGGCCCTCACCGGGGAGCTGTTTTTT